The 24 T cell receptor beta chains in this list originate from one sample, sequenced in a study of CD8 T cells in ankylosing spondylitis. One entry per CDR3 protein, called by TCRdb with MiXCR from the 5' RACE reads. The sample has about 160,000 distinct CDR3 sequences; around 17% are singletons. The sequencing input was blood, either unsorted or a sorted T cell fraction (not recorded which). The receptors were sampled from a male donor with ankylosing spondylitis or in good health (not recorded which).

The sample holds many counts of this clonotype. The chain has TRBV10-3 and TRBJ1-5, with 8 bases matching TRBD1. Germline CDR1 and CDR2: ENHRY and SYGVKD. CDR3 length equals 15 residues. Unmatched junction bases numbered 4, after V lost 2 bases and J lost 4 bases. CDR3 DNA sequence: TGTGCCATCAGTGAGACGGACAGGGAGAATCAGCCCCAGCATTTT. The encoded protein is CAISETDRENQPQHF.

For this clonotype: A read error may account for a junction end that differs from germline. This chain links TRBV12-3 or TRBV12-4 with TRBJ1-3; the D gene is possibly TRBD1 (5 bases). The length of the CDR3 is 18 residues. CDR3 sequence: CARSLAEGDSLSGNTIYF. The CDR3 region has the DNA TGTGCCCGCAGTTTAGCGGAAGGCGACAGCCTCTCTGGAAACACCATATATTTT.

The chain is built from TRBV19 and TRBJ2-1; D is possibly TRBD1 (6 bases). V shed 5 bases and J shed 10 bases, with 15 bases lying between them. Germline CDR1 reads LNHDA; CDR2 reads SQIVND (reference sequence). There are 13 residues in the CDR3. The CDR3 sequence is CASSPYRDREQFF. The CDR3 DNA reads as TGTGCCAGTAGTCCTTACAGGGATAGGGAGCAGTTCTTC.

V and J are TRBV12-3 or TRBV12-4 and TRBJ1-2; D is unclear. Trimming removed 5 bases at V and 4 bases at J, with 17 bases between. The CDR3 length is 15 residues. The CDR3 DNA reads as TGTGCCAGCAGTGAGGACCTACCGACGGCCTATGGCTACACCTTC. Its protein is CASSEDLPTAYGYTF.

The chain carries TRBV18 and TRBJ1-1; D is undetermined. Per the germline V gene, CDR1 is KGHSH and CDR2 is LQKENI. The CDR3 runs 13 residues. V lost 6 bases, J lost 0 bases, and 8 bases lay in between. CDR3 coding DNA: TGTGCCAGCTCGGGTGAGCTGAACACTGAAGCTTTCTTT. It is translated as CASSGELNTEAFF.

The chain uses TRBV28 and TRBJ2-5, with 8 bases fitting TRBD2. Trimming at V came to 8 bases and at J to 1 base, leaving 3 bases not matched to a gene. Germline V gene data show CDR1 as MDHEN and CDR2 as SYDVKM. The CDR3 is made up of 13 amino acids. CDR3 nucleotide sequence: TGTGCCAGCCAGCTAGCGGGCCAAGAGACCCAGTACTTC. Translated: CASQLAGQETQYF.

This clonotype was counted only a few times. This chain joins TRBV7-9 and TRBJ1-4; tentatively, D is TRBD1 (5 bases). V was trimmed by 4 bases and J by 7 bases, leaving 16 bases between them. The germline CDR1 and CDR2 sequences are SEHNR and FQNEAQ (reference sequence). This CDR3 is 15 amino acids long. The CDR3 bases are TGTGCCAGCAGCTCCCGGCAGGGACGGGGTGAAAAACTGTTTTTT. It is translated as CASSSRQGRGEKLFF. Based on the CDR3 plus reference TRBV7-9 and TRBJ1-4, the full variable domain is DTGVSQNPRHKITKRGQNVTFRCDPISEHNRLYWYRQTLGQGPEFLTYFQNEAQLEKSRLLSDRFSAERPKGSFSTLEIQRTEQGDSAMYLCASSSRQGRGEKLFFGSGTQLSVL.

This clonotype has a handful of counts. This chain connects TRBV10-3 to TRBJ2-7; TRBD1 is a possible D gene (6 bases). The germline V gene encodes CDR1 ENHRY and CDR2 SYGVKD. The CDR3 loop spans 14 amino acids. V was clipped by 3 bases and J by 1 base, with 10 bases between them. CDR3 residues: CAISEGGASYEQYF. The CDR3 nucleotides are TGTGCCATCAGTGAAGGGGGAGCTTCCTACGAGCAGTACTTC.

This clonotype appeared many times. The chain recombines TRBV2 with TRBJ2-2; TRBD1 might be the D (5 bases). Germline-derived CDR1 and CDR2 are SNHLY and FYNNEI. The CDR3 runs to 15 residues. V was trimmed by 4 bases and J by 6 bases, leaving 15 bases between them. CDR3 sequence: CASSAAGIDSGELFF. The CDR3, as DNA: TGTGCCAGCAGTGCGGCAGGGATAGATTCCGGGGAGCTGTTTTTT.

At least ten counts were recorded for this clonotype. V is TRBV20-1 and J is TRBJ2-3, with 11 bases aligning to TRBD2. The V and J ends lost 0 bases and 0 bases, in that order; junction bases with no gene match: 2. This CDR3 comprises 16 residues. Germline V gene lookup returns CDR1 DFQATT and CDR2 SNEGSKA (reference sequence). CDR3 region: CSARDGTSGSTDTQYF. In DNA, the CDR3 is TGCAGTGCTAGAGATGGGACTAGCGGCAGCACAGATACGCAGTATTTT.

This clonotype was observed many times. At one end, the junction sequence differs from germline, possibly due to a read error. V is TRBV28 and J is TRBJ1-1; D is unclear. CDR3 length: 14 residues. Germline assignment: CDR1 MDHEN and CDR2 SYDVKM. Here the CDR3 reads CASSLKGMKTEAFF. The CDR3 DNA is TGTGCCAGCAGTTTAAAGGGAATGAAGACTGAAGCTTTCTTT.

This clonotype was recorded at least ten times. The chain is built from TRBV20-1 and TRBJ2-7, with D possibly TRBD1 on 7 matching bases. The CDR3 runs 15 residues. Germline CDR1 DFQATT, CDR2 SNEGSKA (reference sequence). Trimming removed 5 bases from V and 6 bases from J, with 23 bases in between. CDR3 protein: CSARAGSHRGGEQYF. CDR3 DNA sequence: TGCAGTGCTCGTGCTGGTAGTCACAGGGGAGGCGAGCAGTACTTC.

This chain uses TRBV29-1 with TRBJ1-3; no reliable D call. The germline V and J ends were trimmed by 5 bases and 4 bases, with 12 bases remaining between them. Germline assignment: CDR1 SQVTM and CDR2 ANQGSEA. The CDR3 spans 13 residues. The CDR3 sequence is CSVWQLEGNTIYF. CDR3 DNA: TGCAGCGTTTGGCAGCTGGAAGGAAACACCATATATTTT.

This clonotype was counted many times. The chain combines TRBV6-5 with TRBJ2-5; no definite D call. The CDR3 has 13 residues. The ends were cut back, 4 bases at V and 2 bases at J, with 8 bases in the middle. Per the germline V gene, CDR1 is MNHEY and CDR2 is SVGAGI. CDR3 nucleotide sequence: TGTGCCAGCAGTTCTACCCGACAAGAGACCCAGTACTTC. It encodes CASSSTRQETQYF.

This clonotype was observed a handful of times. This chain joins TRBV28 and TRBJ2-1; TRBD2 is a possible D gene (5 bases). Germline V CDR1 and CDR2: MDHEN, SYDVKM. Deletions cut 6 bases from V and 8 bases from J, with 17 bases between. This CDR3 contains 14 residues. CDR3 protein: CASSEIASFDEQFF. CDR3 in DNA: TGTGCCAGCAGCGAAATCGCTAGCTTCGATGAGCAGTTCTTC.

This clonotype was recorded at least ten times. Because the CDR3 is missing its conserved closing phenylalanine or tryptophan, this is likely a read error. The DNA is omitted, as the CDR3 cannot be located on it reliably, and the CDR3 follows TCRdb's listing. This chain's CDR3 is CASSSTTEAHL. This chain links TRBV5-5 with TRBJ1-1. Counting both end residues, the CDR3 totals 11 amino acids. Germline values: CDR1 SGHKS, CDR2 YYEKEE (reference sequence).

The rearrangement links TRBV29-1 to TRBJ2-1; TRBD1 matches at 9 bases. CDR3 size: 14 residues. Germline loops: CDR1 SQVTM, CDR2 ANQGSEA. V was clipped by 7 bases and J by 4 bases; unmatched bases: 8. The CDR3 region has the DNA TGCAGCGCCGCCCGGGACAGGGTTTACAATGAGCAGTTCTTC. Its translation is CSAARDRVYNEQFF.

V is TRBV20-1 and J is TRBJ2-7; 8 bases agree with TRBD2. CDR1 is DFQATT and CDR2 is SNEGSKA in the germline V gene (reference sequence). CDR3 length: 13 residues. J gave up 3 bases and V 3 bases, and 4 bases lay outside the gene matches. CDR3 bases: TGCAGTGCTAGTCTCCGGGGGGGCTACGAGCAGTACTTC. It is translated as CSASLRGGYEQYF.

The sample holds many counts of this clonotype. CDR3 sequence (DNA): TGTGCCAGCGGGTCTCCCACAGATACGCAGTATTTT. This encodes CASGSPTDTQYF. The chain is built from TRBV7-2 and TRBJ2-3; no firm D call. CDR1 is SGHTA, CDR2 FQGNSA, per germline. Trimming stripped 8 bases from V and 2 bases from J, with 8 bases between. The CDR3 length is 12 residues. Combining the CDR3 with reference TRBV7-2 and TRBJ2-3 gives the whole variable domain GAGVSQSPSNKVTEKGKDVELRCDPISGHTALYWYRQSLGQGLEFLIYFQGNSAPDKSGLPSDRFSAERTGGSVSTLTIQRTQQEDSAVYLCASGSPTDTQYFGPGTRLTVL.

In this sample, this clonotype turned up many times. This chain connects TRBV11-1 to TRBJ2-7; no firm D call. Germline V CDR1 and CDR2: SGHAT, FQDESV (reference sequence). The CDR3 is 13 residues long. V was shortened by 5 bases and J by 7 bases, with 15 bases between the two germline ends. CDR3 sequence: CASSLFSAREQYF. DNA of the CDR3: TGTGCCAGCAGCCTCTTTTCCGCGAGAGAGCAGTACTTC.

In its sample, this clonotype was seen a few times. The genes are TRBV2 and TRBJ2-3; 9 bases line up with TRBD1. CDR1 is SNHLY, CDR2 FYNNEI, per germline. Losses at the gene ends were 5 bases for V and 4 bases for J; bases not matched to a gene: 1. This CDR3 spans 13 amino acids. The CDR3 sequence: CASSRQGADTQYF. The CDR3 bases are TGTGCCAGCAGTAGACAGGGGGCAGATACGCAGTATTTT.

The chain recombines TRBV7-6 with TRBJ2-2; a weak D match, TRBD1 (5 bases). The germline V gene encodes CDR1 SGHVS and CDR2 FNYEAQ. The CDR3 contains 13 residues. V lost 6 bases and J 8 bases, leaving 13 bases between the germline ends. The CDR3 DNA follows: TGTGCCAGCAGAGACAGACTTGGGGGGGAGCTGTTTTTT. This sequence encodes CASRDRLGGELFF.

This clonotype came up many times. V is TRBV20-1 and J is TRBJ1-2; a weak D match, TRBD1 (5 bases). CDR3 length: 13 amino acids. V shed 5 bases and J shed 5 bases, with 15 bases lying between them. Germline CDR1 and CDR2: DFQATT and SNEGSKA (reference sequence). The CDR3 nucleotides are TGCAGTGCTCCCCTTGACAGTCTATATGGCTACACCTTC. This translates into CSAPLDSLYGYTF.

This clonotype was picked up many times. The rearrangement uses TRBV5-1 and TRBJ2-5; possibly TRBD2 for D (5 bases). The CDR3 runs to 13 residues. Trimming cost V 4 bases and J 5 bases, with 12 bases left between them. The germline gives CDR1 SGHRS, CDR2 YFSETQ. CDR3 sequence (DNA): TGCGCCAGCAGCCTTCCCAGGAGGGAGACCCAGTACTTC. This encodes CASSLPRRETQYF. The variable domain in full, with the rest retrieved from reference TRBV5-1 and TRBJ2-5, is KAGVTQTPRYLIKTRGQQVTLSCSPISGHRSVSWYQQTPGQGLQFLFEYFSETQRNKGNFPGRFSGRQFSNSRSEMNVSTLELGDSALYLCASSLPRRETQYFGPGTRLLVL.